Listed below are T cell receptor beta chains from one sample, sequenced in a study of CD8+ T cells in alopecia areata. The assay was immunoSEQ multiplex PCR, and TCRdb's table has in-frame clones only and misses some. This sample has 200,000 to 250,000 clones; approximately 72% occur once, and the top ten carry about 1.2%. The source was CD4+ T cells sorted from blood, collected around week 46, from a patient treated with tofacitinib. The receptor set was obtained from a human donor with alopecia areata. CDR3s include the opening cysteine and the closing phenylalanine or tryptophan. D genes are given only for firm matches. For some rows the clone size is stated as once, few or many, or as a class when expanded; others skip it.

d_gene	len	v_gene	j_gene	abundance	CDR3aa	CDR3nt
TRBD1	13	TRBV29-1	TRBJ1-2	few	CSGGETGGYGYTF	TGCAGCGGGGGTGAGACAGGGGGCTATGGCTACACCTTC
TRBD2	16	TRBV5-1	TRBJ2-2	.	CASSVLAGAGTGELFF	TGCGCCAGCAGCGTTCTAGCGGGGGCTGGCACCGGGGAGCTGTTTTTT
.	14	TRBV11-2	TRBJ2-5	.	CASSTGRTQETQYF	TGTGCCAGCAGCACAGGACGGACACAAGAGACCCAGTACTTC
.	13	TRBV6-6	TRBJ1-6	.	CASSTKQLSPLHF	TGTGCCAGCAGTACGAAGCAACTTTCACCCCTCCACTTT
.	14	TRBV4-3	TRBJ2-7	.	CASSQADSRYEQYF	TGCGCCAGCAGCCAGGCCGACTCCCGTTACGAGCAGTACTTC
.	16	TRBV30	TRBJ1-4	.	CAWMPLGGIKSEKLFF	TGTGCCTGGATGCCGTTGGGAGGAATAAAGAGTGAAAAACTGTTTTTT
.	12	TRBV2	TRBJ1-1	.	CASSANVGEGFF	TGTGCCAGCAGCGCGAATGTAGGGGAGGGTTTCTTT
.	12	TRBV29-1	TRBJ1-2	.	CSVRRIDYGYTF	TGCAGCGTTCGGCGGATTGACTATGGCTACACCTTC
.	13	TRBV6-1	TRBJ2-2	.	CASDRGNTGELFF	TGTGCCAGCGACCGGGGGAACACCGGGGAGCTGTTTTTT
.	12	TRBV29-1	TRBJ2-3	.	CSAGGRTDTQYF	TGCAGCGCCGGGGGGCGTACAGATACGCAGTATTTT
.	12	TRBV2	TRBJ2-5	.	CASRPGVETQYF	TGTGCCAGCAGACCAGGGGTCGAGACCCAGTACTTC
.	10	TRBV29-1	TRBJ1-1	few	CSAVGTEAFF	TGCAGCGCCGTGGGCACTGAAGCTTTCTTT
.	13	TRBV5-1	TRBJ1-1	.	CASSDERSTEAFF	TGCGCCAGCAGCGATGAAAGGAGCACTGAAGCTTTCTTT
.	14	TRBV29-1	TRBJ1-4	.	CSVALGKIDEKLFF	TGCAGCGTTGCCTTGGGGAAAATAGATGAAAAACTGTTTTTT
.	13	TRBV7-9	TRBJ2-3	once	CASSLGPHDTQYF	TGTGCCAGCAGCTTAGGCCCCCACGATACGCAGTATTTT
.	11	TRBV29-1	TRBJ1-1	once	CSVERGNEAFF	TGCAGCGTTGAAAGGGGGAATGAAGCTTTCTTT
TRBD1	13	TRBV29-1	TRBJ2-5	few	CSVSTGVLETQYF	TGCAGCGTCTCGACAGGGGTTCTAGAGACCCAGTACTTC
.	14	TRBV30	TRBJ1-5	.	CAWSVPPSSQPQHF	TGTGCCTGGAGTGTACCTCCGTCAAGTCAGCCCCAGCATTTT
TRBD1	15	TRBV7-2	TRBJ1-2	.	CASSLRWGTDYGYTF	TGTGCCAGCAGCTTAAGGTGGGGGACAGATTATGGCTACACCTTC
.	11	TRBV30	TRBJ1-2	few	CAWSGGYGYTF	TGTGCCTGGAGTGGTGGGTATGGCTACACCTTC
TRBD1	14	TRBV25-1	TRBJ1-3	.	CASSDSDRSNTIYF	TGTGCCAGCAGTGACTCGGACAGGAGTAACACCATATATTTT
.	12	TRBV29-1	TRBJ1-1	.	CSVGRRGAEAFF	TGCAGCGTGGGACGAAGGGGGGCTGAAGCTTTCTTT
.	13	TRBV29-1	TRBJ1-2	.	CSAKSPGPLSYTF	TGCAGCGCCAAATCCCCGGGACCCCTAAGCTACACCTTC
.	14	TRBV30	TRBJ2-2	.	CAWSFGGHTGELFF	TGTGCCTGGAGTTTTGGAGGGCACACCGGGGAGCTGTTTTTT
TRBD1	14	TRBV7-3	TRBJ2-1	.	CASSFGTGGNEQFF	TGTGCCAGCAGCTTCGGGACAGGTGGAAATGAGCAGTTCTTC
TRBD2	16	TRBV5-1	TRBJ2-3	.	CASSLSSGGAGDTQYF	TGCGCCAGCAGCTTATCGAGCGGGGGGGCCGGAGATACGCAGTATTTT
TRBD1	12	TRBV2	TRBJ2-7	.	CASSETGVEQYF	TGTGCCAGCAGTGAAACAGGGGTCGAGCAGTACTTC
.	10	TRBV30	TRBJ2-7	.	CAWSGGKQYF	TGTGCCTGGAGCGGGGGAAAGCAGTACTTC
.	12	TRBV29-1	TRBJ1-1	.	CSVLGGGQEAFF	TGCAGCGTCCTCGGGGGGGGACAAGAAGCTTTCTTT
TRBD1	15	TRBV10-2	TRBJ2-2	.	CASSSTGANTGELFF	TGCGCCAGCAGTTCGACAGGGGCGAACACCGGGGAGCTGTTTTTT
TRBD1	16	TRBV12-5	TRBJ1-5	few	CASGFAGQGTDQPQHF	TGTGCTAGTGGTTTCGCGGGACAGGGGACCGATCAGCCCCAGCATTTT